These T cell receptor beta chains were read from a single sample in a study of cytomegalovirus exposure and HLA in healthy donors. Some clones are missing from TCRdb's copy, which holds only in-frame ones; the method was immunoSEQ multiplex PCR. This table has around 160,000 clones, 75% appearing once. The sequenced sample was PBMCs. The receptors come from a woman between 40 and 50 years old in good health and CMV-seropositive. Each CDR3 is given with its conserved first and last residue. The order of the fields is clone size, D gene, V gene, J gene, CDR3 protein, CDR3 DNA. A D gene is named only where the DNA matches it firmly. Expanded clones get a size class; other rows say once, few or many, or leave the size out.

clone size: few; D gene: .; V gene: TRBV19; J gene: TRBJ2-7; CDR3 protein: CASSAGDTSSYEQYF; CDR3 DNA: TGTGCCAGTAGCGCCGGGGACACGAGCTCCTACGAGCAGTACTTC
clone size: .; D gene: TRBD1; V gene: TRBV10-3; J gene: TRBJ2-5; CDR3 protein: CAIGRGQETQYF; CDR3 DNA: TGTGCCATCGGCAGGGGGCAAGAGACCCAGTACTTC
clone size: .; D gene: TRBD2; V gene: TRBV27; J gene: TRBJ2-3; CDR3 protein: CASYGLAGVTDTQYF; CDR3 DNA: TGTGCCAGCTACGGACTAGCGGGAGTAACAGATACGCAGTATTTT
clone size: .; D gene: .; V gene: TRBV6-1; J gene: TRBJ1-6; CDR3 protein: CASSEDHSRGSPLHF; CDR3 DNA: TGTGCCAGCAGTGAAGACCATTCCAGGGGTTCACCCCTCCACTTT
clone size: few; D gene: TRBD1; V gene: TRBV4-2; J gene: TRBJ2-3; CDR3 protein: CASSHRDRGLTDTQYF; CDR3 DNA: TGTGCCAGCAGCCACCGGGACAGGGGGCTCACAGATACGCAGTATTTT
clone size: .; D gene: TRBD1; V gene: TRBV4-2; J gene: TRBJ1-2; CDR3 protein: CASSQTGQLYTF; CDR3 DNA: TGTGCCAGCAGCCAAACGGGACAGTTGTACACCTTC
clone size: .; D gene: TRBD1; V gene: TRBV28; J gene: TRBJ1-6; CDR3 protein: CASSRDRLNSPLHF; CDR3 DNA: TGTGCCAGCAGCCGGGACAGACTTAATTCACCCCTCCACTTT
clone size: .; D gene: TRBD2; V gene: TRBV9; J gene: TRBJ2-4; CDR3 protein: CASSGLDQRGPNIQYF; CDR3 DNA: TGTGCCAGCAGCGGGCTCGATCAGCGGGGGCCCAACATTCAGTACTTC
clone size: .; D gene: .; V gene: TRBV28; J gene: TRBJ1-4; CDR3 protein: CASSLFVIMAGDSGLFF; CDR3 DNA: TGTGCCAGCAGTTTATTTGTAATAATGGCAGGGGATTCTGGACTGTTTTTT
clone size: .; D gene: TRBD1; V gene: TRBV5-1; J gene: TRBJ2-7; CDR3 protein: CASAIRDRGYEQYF; CDR3 DNA: TGCGCCAGCGCTATCCGGGACAGGGGGTACGAGCAGTACTTC
clone size: .; D gene: TRBD1; V gene: TRBV9; J gene: TRBJ2-2; CDR3 protein: CASSVDRGLVTGELFF; CDR3 DNA: TGTGCCAGCAGCGTTGACAGGGGGCTCGTCACCGGGGAGCTGTTTTTT
clone size: .; D gene: .; V gene: TRBV28; J gene: TRBJ1-1; CDR3 protein: CASSFYVPRMNTEAFF; CDR3 DNA: TGTGCCAGCAGTTTTTATGTCCCCAGGATGAACACTGAAGCTTTCTTT
clone size: .; D gene: .; V gene: TRBV5-6; J gene: TRBJ2-7; CDR3 protein: CASSQYSYYEQYF; CDR3 DNA: TGTGCCAGCAGCCAATACAGCTATTACGAGCAGTACTTC
clone size: .; D gene: .; V gene: TRBV7-3; J gene: TRBJ2-3; CDR3 protein: CASSSLPRDTQYF; CDR3 DNA: TGTGCCAGCAGCTCGTTACCTCGGGATACGCAGTATTTT
clone size: .; D gene: .; V gene: TRBV6-4; J gene: TRBJ2-6; CDR3 protein: CASSGTPGANVLTF; CDR3 DNA: TGTGCCAGCAGTGGGACACCTGGGGCCAACGTCCTGACTTTC
clone size: .; D gene: TRBD1; V gene: TRBV5-1; J gene: TRBJ2-7; CDR3 protein: CASSFGSGGLYEQYF; CDR3 DNA: TGCGCCAGCAGCTTCGGTTCAGGGGGCCTCTACGAGCAGTACTTC
clone size: .; D gene: .; V gene: TRBV5-1; J gene: TRBJ2-5; CDR3 protein: CASSFSRQETQYF; CDR3 DNA: TGCGCCAGCAGCTTCTCGCGGCAAGAGACCCAGTACTTC
clone size: .; D gene: TRBD2; V gene: TRBV4-3; J gene: TRBJ2-7; CDR3 protein: CASSPGSGSLGGEQYF; CDR3 DNA: TGCGCCAGCAGCCCCGGTAGCGGGAGTCTTGGAGGCGAGCAGTACTTC
clone size: .; D gene: .; V gene: TRBV28; J gene: TRBJ2-6; CDR3 protein: CASSTGHPVGGANVLTF; CDR3 DNA: TGTGCCAGCAGTACGGGACACCCAGTGGGTGGGGCCAACGTCCTGACTTTC
clone size: .; D gene: .; V gene: TRBV11-2; J gene: TRBJ2-5; CDR3 protein: CASSSRGTQETQYF; CDR3 DNA: TGTGCCAGCAGCTCTAGGGGCACCCAAGAGACCCAGTACTTC
clone size: few; D gene: TRBD2; V gene: TRBV29-1; J gene: TRBJ2-7; CDR3 protein: CSVLAPQVMGGIHEQYF; CDR3 DNA: TGCAGCGTTCTAGCCCCACAGGTCATGGGGGGGATCCACGAGCAGTACTTC
clone size: once; D gene: .; V gene: TRBV18; J gene: TRBJ1-5; CDR3 protein: CASSQTRGSNQPQHF; CDR3 DNA: TGTGCCAGCTCGCAGACTAGAGGGAGCAATCAGCCCCAGCATTTT
clone size: few; D gene: .; V gene: TRBV2; J gene: TRBJ1-2; CDR3 protein: CASSNYYGYTF; CDR3 DNA: TGTGCCAGCAGCAACTACTATGGCTACACCTTC
clone size: .; D gene: .; V gene: TRBV30; J gene: TRBJ1-3; CDR3 protein: CAWSVLGGGSGNTIYF; CDR3 DNA: TGTGCCTGGAGTGTACTGGGCGGGGGCTCTGGAAACACCATATATTTT
clone size: .; D gene: TRBD2; V gene: TRBV7-3; J gene: TRBJ2-3; CDR3 protein: CASSLGLAGPDTQYF; CDR3 DNA: TGTGCCAGCAGCTTAGGACTAGCGGGCCCAGATACGCAGTATTTT
clone size: .; D gene: .; V gene: TRBV2; J gene: TRBJ2-7; CDR3 protein: CASSERGSSYEQYF; CDR3 DNA: TGTGCCAGCAGTGAAAGGGGGAGCTCCTACGAGCAGTACTTC
clone size: few; D gene: .; V gene: TRBV6-5; J gene: TRBJ2-1; CDR3 protein: CASSSLAGGQQFF; CDR3 DNA: TGTGCCAGCAGTTCCCTCGCAGGTGGGCAACAGTTCTTC
clone size: once; D gene: .; V gene: TRBV9; J gene: TRBJ1-2; CDR3 protein: CASSDRVGGYTF; CDR3 DNA: TGTGCCAGCAGCGACAGGGTTGGAGGCTACACCTTC
clone size: .; D gene: .; V gene: TRBV29-1; J gene: TRBJ2-7; CDR3 protein: CSVDIPGGYEQYF; CDR3 DNA: TGCAGCGTTGATATTCCCGGCGGGTACGAGCAGTACTTC
clone size: few; D gene: .; V gene: TRBV7-9; J gene: TRBJ1-2; CDR3 protein: CASSSAYDILYTF; CDR3 DNA: TGTGCCAGCAGCTCAGCGTACGACATACTCTACACCTTC
clone size: .; D gene: TRBD1; V gene: TRBV9; J gene: TRBJ1-4; CDR3 protein: CASSATSGTGGEKLFF; CDR3 DNA: TGTGCCAGCAGCGCGACCTCCGGGACAGGGGGCGAAAAACTGTTTTTT
clone size: .; D gene: .; V gene: TRBV5-6; J gene: TRBJ1-5; CDR3 protein: CASSLGGYSNQPQHF; CDR3 DNA: TGTGCCAGCAGCTTGGGAGGGTATAGCAATCAGCCCCAGCATTTT
clone size: .; D gene: .; V gene: TRBV11-2; J gene: TRBJ1-1; CDR3 protein: CASSLFLGNTEAFF; CDR3 DNA: TGTGCCAGCAGCTTATTCCTCGGGAACACTGAAGCTTTCTTT
clone size: few; D gene: .; V gene: TRBV19; J gene: TRBJ2-2; CDR3 protein: CATNRAGGELFF; CDR3 DNA: TGTGCCACTAACAGGGCCGGCGGGGAGCTGTTTTTT
clone size: .; D gene: TRBD1; V gene: TRBV7-2; J gene: TRBJ1-2; CDR3 protein: CASSRRDRGNYGYTF; CDR3 DNA: TGTGCCAGCAGCCGCCGGGACAGGGGGAACTATGGCTACACCTTC
clone size: .; D gene: TRBD1; V gene: TRBV19; J gene: TRBJ2-7; CDR3 protein: CASSWGTGETYEQYF; CDR3 DNA: TGTGCCAGTAGTTGGGGGACAGGGGAGACCTACGAGCAGTACTTC
clone size: .; D gene: .; V gene: TRBV15; J gene: TRBJ2-1; CDR3 protein: CATSRGDYNEQFF; CDR3 DNA: TGTGCCACCAGCAGAGGCGACTACAATGAGCAGTTCTTC
clone size: .; D gene: TRBD1; V gene: TRBV12-5; J gene: TRBJ1-4; CDR3 protein: CASGRGQRNEKLFF; CDR3 DNA: TGTGCTAGTGGCAGGGGACAGAGAAATGAAAAACTGTTTTTT
clone size: .; D gene: TRBD2; V gene: TRBV29-1; J gene: TRBJ2-1; CDR3 protein: CSVREGPWFEQFF; CDR3 DNA: TGCAGCGTTCGGGAGGGCCCCTGGTTCGAGCAGTTCTTC
clone size: few; D gene: TRBD2; V gene: TRBV7-6; J gene: TRBJ2-1; CDR3 protein: CASSLDSRLAGIGEQFF; CDR3 DNA: TGTGCCAGCAGCTTAGATTCCCGACTAGCGGGAATAGGTGAGCAGTTCTTC
clone size: .; D gene: .; V gene: TRBV6-1; J gene: TRBJ2-3; CDR3 protein: CASSEAAADTQYF; CDR3 DNA: TGTGCCAGCAGTGAAGCGGCTGCAGATACGCAGTATTTT
clone size: .; D gene: TRBD1; V gene: TRBV19; J gene: TRBJ1-2; CDR3 protein: CASKARDREGYTF; CDR3 DNA: TGTGCCAGTAAGGCCCGGGACAGGGAGGGCTACACCTTC
clone size: .; D gene: .; V gene: TRBV12-1; J gene: TRBJ1-3; CDR3 protein: CASSRPPGQGGIISGNTIYF; CDR3 DNA: TGTGCCAGCAGTCGCCCGCCGGGACAGGGCGGCATTATCTCTGGAAACACCATATATTTT
clone size: .; D gene: TRBD2; V gene: TRBV25-1; J gene: TRBJ2-5; CDR3 protein: CASRRTSGRAGETQYF; CDR3 DNA: TGTGCCAGCAGAAGGACTAGCGGGAGGGCCGGGGAGACCCAGTACTTC
clone size: .; D gene: .; V gene: TRBV28; J gene: TRBJ2-5; CDR3 protein: CASSLVRISKETQYF; CDR3 DNA: TGTGCCAGCAGCCTCGTGAGAATAAGTAAAGAGACCCAGTACTTC
clone size: few; D gene: .; V gene: TRBV27; J gene: TRBJ2-7; CDR3 protein: CASSLSQGPYEQYF; CDR3 DNA: TGTGCCAGCAGTTTAAGCCAGGGCCCCTACGAGCAGTACTTC
clone size: .; D gene: TRBD1; V gene: TRBV14; J gene: TRBJ1-2; CDR3 protein: CASSRDRAGYTF; CDR3 DNA: TGTGCCAGCAGTCGGGACAGGGCTGGCTACACCTTC
clone size: .; D gene: .; V gene: TRBV7-3; J gene: TRBJ1-2; CDR3 protein: CASSFSGQSNYGYTF; CDR3 DNA: TGTGCCAGCAGCTTCTCAGGACAGTCTAACTATGGCTACACCTTC
clone size: .; D gene: .; V gene: TRBV2; J gene: TRBJ2-2; CDR3 protein: CASRRTSNTGELFF; CDR3 DNA: TGTGCCAGCAGACGGACTTCCAACACCGGGGAGCTGTTTTTT
clone size: .; D gene: TRBD1; V gene: TRBV2; J gene: TRBJ2-7; CDR3 protein: CASREQGSSYEQYF; CDR3 DNA: TGTGCCAGCAGGGAACAGGGGAGCTCCTACGAGCAGTACTTC
clone size: .; D gene: TRBD1; V gene: TRBV4-1; J gene: TRBJ1-5; CDR3 protein: CASSQGVGTGPEGQPQHF; CDR3 DNA: TGCGCCAGCAGCCAGGGGGTTGGGACAGGACCAGAGGGTCAGCCCCAGCATTTT
clone size: few; D gene: .; V gene: TRBV6-1; J gene: TRBJ2-5; CDR3 protein: CAAGQSRRETQYF; CDR3 DNA: TGTGCCGCGGGGCAAAGTAGACGAGAGACCCAGTACTTC
clone size: .; D gene: .; V gene: TRBV15; J gene: TRBJ1-1; CDR3 protein: CATSRGPGLMNTEAFF; CDR3 DNA: TGTGCCACCAGCAGAGGCCCGGGACTGATGAACACTGAAGCTTTCTTT
clone size: .; D gene: TRBD1; V gene: TRBV6-1; J gene: TRBJ2-1; CDR3 protein: CASSDDAGTGGNEQFF; CDR3 DNA: TGTGCCAGCAGTGACGACGCCGGGACAGGTGGCAATGAGCAGTTCTTC
clone size: .; D gene: TRBD2; V gene: TRBV7-3; J gene: TRBJ2-1; CDR3 protein: CASSDSGSTYNEQFF; CDR3 DNA: TGTGCCAGCAGCGACAGCGGGAGTACCTACAATGAGCAGTTCTTC
clone size: few; D gene: TRBD2; V gene: TRBV6-6; J gene: TRBJ2-3; CDR3 protein: CASSLAGDGTDTQYF; CDR3 DNA: TGTGCCAGCAGCTTAGCGGGAGATGGAACAGATACGCAGTATTTT
clone size: few; D gene: TRBD2; V gene: TRBV6-1; J gene: TRBJ2-7; CDR3 protein: CASRDYGGRAKQYF; CDR3 DNA: TGTGCCAGCAGGGACTATGGCGGGAGGGCCAAGCAGTACTTC
clone size: .; D gene: TRBD1; V gene: TRBV30; J gene: TRBJ1-3; CDR3 protein: CAWSVRTGRGTIYF; CDR3 DNA: TGTGCCTGGAGTGTAAGGACAGGGCGCGGCACCATATATTTT
clone size: .; D gene: TRBD2; V gene: TRBV19; J gene: TRBJ2-5; CDR3 protein: CASTRLAGFQETQYF; CDR3 DNA: TGTGCCAGTACGCGACTAGCGGGCTTCCAAGAGACCCAGTACTTC
clone size: .; D gene: TRBD1; V gene: TRBV18; J gene: TRBJ2-7; CDR3 protein: CASSPQGQGNYEQYF; CDR3 DNA: TGTGCCAGCTCACCACAAGGACAGGGGAACTACGAGCAGTACTTC